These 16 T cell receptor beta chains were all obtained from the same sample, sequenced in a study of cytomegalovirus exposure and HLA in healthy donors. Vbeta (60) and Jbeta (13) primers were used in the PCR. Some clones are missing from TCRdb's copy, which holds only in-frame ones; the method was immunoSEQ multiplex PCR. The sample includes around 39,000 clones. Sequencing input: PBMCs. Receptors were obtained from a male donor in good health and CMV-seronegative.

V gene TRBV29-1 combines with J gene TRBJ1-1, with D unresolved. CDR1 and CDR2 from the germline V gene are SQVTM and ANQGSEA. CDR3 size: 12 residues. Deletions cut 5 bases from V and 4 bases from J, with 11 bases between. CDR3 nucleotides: TGCAGCGTTTCAGACCGGGGCACTGAAGCTTTCTTT. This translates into CSVSDRGTEAFF.

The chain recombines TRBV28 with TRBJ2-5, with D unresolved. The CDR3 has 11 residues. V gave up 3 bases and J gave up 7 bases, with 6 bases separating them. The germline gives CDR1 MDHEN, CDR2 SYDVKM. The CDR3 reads CASSFFGTQYF. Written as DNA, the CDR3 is TGTGCCAGCAGTTTCTTCGGGACCCAGTACTTC.

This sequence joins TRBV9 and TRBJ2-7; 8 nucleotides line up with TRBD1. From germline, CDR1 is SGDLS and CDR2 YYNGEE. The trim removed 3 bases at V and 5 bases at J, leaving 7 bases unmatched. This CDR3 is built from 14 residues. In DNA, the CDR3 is TGTGCCAGCAGCGACAAGGACAGGGACCACGAGCAGTACTTC. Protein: CASSDKDRDHEQYF.

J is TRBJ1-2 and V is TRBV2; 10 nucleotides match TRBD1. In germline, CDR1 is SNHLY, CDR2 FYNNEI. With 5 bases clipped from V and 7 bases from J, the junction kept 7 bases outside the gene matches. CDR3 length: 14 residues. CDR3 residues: CASSKTGGAGGYTF. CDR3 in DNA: TGTGCCAGCAGTAAGACAGGGGGCGCAGGTGGCTACACCTTC.

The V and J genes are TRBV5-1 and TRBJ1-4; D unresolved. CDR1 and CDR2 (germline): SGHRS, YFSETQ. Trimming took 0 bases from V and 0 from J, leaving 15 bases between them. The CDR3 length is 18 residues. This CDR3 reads CASSLGTARGTTNEKLFF. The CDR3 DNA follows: TGCGCCAGCAGCTTGGGAACAGCTCGTGGAACAACTAATGAAAAACTGTTTTTT.

The CDR3 sequence: CASSGTSGGYEQYF. The CDR3 bases are TGTGCCAGCAGCGGAACTAGCGGGGGCTACGAGCAGTACTTC. This chain links TRBV9 with TRBJ2-5; 11 bases agree with TRBD2. The J call may be in error: the DNA end matches TRBJ2-7 better. The CDR3 totals 14 residues. Germline V gene data show CDR1 as SGDLS and CDR2 as YYNGEE.

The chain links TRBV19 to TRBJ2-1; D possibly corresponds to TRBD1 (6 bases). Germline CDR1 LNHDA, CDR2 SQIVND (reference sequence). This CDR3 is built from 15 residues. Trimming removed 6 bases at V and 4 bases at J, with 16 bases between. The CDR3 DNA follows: TGTGCCAGTAGCGTAGGACAGATTATTTACAATGAGCAGTTCTTC. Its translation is CASSVGQIIYNEQFF. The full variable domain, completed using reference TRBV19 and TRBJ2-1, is DGGITQSPKYLFRKEGQNVTLSCEQNLNHDAMYWYRQDPGQGLRLIYYSQIVNDFQKGDIAEGYSVSREKKESFPLTVTSAQKNPTAFYLCASSVGQIIYNEQFFGPGTRLTVL.

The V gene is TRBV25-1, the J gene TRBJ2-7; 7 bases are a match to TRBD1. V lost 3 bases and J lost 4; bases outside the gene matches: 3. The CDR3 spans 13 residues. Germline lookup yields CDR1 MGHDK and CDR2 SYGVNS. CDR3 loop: CASSDYRGYEQYF. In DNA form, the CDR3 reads TGTGCCAGCAGTGATTACAGGGGTTACGAGCAGTACTTC.

The CDR3 region is CASGWANTEAFF. CDR3 in DNA: TGTGCTAGTGGTTGGGCGAACACTGAAGCTTTCTTT. This chain uses TRBV12-5 with TRBJ1-1; D unclear. Germline CDR1 is LGHNT and CDR2 is FRNRAP. The CDR3 contains 12 residues. Trimming left V 4 bases short and J 1 base short, with 4 bases between.

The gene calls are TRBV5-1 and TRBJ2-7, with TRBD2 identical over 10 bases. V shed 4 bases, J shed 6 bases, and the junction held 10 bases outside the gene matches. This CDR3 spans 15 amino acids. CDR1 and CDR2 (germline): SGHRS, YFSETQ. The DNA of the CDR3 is TGCGCCAGCAGCCTGATAGCGGGGGGCTCAGGCGAGCAGTACTTC. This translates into CASSLIAGGSGEQYF.

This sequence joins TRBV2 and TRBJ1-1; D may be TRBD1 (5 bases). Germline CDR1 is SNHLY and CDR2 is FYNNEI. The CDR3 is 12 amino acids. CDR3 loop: CAGGVVNTEAFF. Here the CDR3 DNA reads TGTGCGGGAGGGGTGGTGAACACTGAAGCTTTCTTT.

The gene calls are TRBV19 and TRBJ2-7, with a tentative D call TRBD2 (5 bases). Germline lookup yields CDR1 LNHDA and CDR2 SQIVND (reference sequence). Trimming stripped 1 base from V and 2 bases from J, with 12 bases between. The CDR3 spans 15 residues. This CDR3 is CASSIGDGGAYEQYF. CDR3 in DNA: TGTGCCAGTAGTATAGGGGATGGAGGCGCCTACGAGCAGTACTTC.

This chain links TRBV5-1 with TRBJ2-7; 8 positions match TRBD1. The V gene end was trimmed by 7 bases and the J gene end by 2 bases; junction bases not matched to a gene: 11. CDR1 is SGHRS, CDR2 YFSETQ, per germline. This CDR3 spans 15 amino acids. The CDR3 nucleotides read TGCGCCAGCGCTTACGGGACAGGAGTCGCCTACGAGCAGTACTTC. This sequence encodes CASAYGTGVAYEQYF.

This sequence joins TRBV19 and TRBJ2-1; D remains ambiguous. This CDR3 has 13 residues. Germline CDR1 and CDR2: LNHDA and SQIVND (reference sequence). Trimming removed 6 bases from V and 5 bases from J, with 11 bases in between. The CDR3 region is CASRESFNNEQFF. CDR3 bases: TGTGCCAGTAGGGAGAGTTTCAACAATGAGCAGTTCTTC.

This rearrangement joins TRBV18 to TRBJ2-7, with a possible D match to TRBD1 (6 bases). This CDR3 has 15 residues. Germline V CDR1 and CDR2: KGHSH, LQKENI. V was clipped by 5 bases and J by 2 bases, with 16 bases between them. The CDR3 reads CASSEGSGAPYEQYF. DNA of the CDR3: TGTGCCAGCTCAGAGGGTTCAGGGGCCCCCTACGAGCAGTACTTC. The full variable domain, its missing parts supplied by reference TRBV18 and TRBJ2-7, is NAGVMQNPRHLVRRRGQEARLRCSPMKGHSHVYWYRQLPEEGLKFMVYLQKENIIDESGMPKERFSAEFPKEGPSILRIQQVVRGDSAAYFCASSEGSGAPYEQYFGPGTRLTVT.

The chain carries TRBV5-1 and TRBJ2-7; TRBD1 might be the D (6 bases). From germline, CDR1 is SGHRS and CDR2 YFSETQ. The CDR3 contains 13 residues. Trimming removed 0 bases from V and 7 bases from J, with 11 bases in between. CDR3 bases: TGCGCCAGCAGCTTGGTTACAGGGCCAGAGCAGTACTTC. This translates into CASSLVTGPEQYF.